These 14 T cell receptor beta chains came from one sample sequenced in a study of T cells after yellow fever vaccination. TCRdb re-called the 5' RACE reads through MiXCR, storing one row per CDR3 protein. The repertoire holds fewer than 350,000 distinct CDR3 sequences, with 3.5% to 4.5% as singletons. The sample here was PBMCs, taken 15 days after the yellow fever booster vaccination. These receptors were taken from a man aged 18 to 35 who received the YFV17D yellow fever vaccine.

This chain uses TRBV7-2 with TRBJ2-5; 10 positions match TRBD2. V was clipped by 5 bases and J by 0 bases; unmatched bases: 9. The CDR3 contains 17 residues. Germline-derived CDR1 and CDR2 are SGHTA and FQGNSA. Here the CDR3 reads CASSRWPSGGDQETQYF. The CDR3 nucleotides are TGTGCCAGCAGCCGATGGCCTAGCGGGGGAGACCAAGAGACCCAGTACTTC.

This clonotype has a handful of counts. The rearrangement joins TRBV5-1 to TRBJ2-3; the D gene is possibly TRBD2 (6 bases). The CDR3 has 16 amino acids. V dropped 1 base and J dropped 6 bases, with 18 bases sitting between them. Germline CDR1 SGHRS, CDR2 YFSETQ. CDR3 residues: CASSLPTIGGIDTQYF. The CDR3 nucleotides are TGCGCCAGCAGCTTGCCAACTATCGGGGGAATTGATACGCAGTATTTT.

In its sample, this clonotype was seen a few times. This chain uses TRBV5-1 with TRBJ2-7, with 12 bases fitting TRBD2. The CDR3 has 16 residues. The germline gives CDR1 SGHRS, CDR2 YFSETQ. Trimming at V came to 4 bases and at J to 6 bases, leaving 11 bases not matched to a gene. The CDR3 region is CASSERASGGAFEQYF. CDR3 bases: TGCGCCAGCAGCGAGAGGGCTAGCGGGGGGGCCTTCGAGCAGTACTTC.

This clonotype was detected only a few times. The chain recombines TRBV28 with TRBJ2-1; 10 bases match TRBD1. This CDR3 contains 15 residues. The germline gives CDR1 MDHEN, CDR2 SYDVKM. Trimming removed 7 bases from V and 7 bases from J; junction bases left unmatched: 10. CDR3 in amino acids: CASTAVGQGWNEQFF. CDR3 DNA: TGTGCCAGCACCGCTGTGGGACAGGGGTGGAATGAGCAGTTCTTC.

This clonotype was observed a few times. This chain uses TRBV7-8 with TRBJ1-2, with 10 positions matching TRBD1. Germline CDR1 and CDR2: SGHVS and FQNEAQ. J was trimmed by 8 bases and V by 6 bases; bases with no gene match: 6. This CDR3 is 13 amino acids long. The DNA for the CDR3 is TGTGCCAGCAGAGGGACAGGGGTTCACGGCTACACCTTC. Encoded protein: CASRGTGVHGYTF.

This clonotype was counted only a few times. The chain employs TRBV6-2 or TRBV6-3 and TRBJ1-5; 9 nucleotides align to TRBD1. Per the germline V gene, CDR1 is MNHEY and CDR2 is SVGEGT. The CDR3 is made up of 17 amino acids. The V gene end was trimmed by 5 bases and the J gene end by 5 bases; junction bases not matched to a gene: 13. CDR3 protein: CASSKGDRVFGDQPQHF. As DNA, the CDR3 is TGTGCCAGCAGTAAAGGGGACAGGGTGTTTGGTGATCAGCCCCAGCATTTT.

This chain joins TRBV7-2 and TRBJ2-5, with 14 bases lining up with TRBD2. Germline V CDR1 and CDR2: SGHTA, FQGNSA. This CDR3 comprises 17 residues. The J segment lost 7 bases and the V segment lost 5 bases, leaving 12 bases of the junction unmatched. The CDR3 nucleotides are TGTGCCAGCAGCCGATGGACTAGCGGGGGGTCCGGTGGGACCCAGTACTTC. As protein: CASSRWTSGGSGGTQYF. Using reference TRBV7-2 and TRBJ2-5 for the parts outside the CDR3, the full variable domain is GAGVSQSPSNKVTEKGKDVELRCDPISGHTALYWYRQSLGQGLEFLIYFQGNSAPDKSGLPSDRFSAERTGGSVSTLTIQRTQQEDSAVYLCASSRWTSGGSGGTQYFGPGTRLLVL.

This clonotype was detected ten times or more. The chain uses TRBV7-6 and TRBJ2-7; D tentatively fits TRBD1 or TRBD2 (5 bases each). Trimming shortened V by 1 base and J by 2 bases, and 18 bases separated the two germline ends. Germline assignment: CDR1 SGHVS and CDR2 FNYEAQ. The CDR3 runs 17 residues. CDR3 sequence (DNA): TGTGCCAGCAGCTTAGTAGGGGTCAGGGCGGGCCCCTACGAGCAGTACTTC. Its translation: CASSLVGVRAGPYEQYF. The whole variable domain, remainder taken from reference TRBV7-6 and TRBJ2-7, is GAGVSQSPRYKVTKRGQDVALRCDPISGHVSLYWYRQALGQGPEFLTYFNYEAQQDKSGLPNDRFSAERPEGSISTLTIQRTEQRDSAMYRCASSLVGVRAGPYEQYFGPGTRLTVT.

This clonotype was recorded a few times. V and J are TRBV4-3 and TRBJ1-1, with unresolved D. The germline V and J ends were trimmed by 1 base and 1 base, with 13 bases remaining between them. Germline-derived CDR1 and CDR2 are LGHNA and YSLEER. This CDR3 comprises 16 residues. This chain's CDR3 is CASSQAAHAGNTEAFF. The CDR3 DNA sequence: TGCGCCAGCAGCCAAGCGGCCCACGCGGGGAACACTGAAGCTTTCTTT.

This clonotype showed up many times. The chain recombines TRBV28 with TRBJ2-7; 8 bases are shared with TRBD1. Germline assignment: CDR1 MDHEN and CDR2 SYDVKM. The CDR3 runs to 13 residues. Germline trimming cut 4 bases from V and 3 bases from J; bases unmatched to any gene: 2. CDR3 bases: TGTGCCAGCAGTTCGGACAGGGTCTACGAGCAGTACGTC. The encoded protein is CASSSDRVYEQYV.

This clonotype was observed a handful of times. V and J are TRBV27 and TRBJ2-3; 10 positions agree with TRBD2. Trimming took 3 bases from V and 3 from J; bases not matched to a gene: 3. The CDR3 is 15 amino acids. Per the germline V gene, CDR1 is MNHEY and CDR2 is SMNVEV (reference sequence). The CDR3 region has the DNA TGTGCCAGCAGTTTGGTGGGACTAGCGACAGATACGCAGTATTTT. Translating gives CASSLVGLATDTQYF.

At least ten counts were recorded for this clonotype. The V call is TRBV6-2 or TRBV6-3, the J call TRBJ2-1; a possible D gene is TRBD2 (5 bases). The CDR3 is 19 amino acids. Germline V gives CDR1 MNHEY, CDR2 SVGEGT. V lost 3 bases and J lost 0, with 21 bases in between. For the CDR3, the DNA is TGTGCCAGCAGTTATTTCCCCTCGGAGGCCACGAGCTCCTACAATGAGCAGTTCTTC. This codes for CASSYFPSEATSSYNEQFF.

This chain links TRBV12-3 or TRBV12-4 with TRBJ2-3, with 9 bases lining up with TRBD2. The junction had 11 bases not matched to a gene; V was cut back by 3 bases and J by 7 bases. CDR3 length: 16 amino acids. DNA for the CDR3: TGTGCCAGCAGTTTCGTCGTGGTAGCGGGGGAATATACGCAGTATTTT. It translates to CASSFVVVAGEYTQYF.

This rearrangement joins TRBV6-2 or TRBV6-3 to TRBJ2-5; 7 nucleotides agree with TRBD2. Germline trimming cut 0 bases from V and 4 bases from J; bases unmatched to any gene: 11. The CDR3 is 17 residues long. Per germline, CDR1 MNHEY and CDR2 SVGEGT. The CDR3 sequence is CASSYSTSRGSRETQYF. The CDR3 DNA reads TGTGCCAGCAGTTACTCGACTAGCCGGGGGTCTCGAGAGACCCAGTACTTC.